This T cell receptor (beta chain) was documented in a study of T cells and copy number aberrations in small-cell lung cancer. CDR3 size: 15 residues. Germline trimming cut 3 bases from V and 5 bases from J; bases unmatched to any gene: 3. CDR1 and CDR2 from the germline V gene are SGHTA and FQGNSA. Profiled with immunoSEQ multiplex PCR; TCRdb holds only in-frame clones, not every one. The table lists roughly 8,900 clones, around 79% of them singletons. The source is a man in his sixties with small cell lung cancer. V gene TRBV7-2 combines with J gene TRBJ2-2; the match to TRBD2 covers 10 bases. Sequenced material: normal tissue next to the tumor. The CDR3 nucleotides read TGTGCCAGCAGCTTTCAGACTAGCGGGACCGGGGAGCTGTTTTTT. Translating it yields CASSFQTSGTGELFF.